This entry is about one TCR beta chain. The antigen this receptor binds is unknown. Nothing much larger sits one base from this clone, and base qualities are not available. The sample originates from a study of T-cell reconstitution after alpha-beta-depleted transplantation in children (dated by TCRdb to 2016 to 2017). Context from the whole study: Using TCR repertoire profiling, the study quantitatively followed how T-cell immune reconstitution unfolded in children after TCRalphabeta/CD19-depleted allogeneic hematopoietic cell transplantation.

Receptor libraries were prepared by PCR. Sequencing relied on an Illumina HiSeq 2500. To normalize quantification of the TCRbeta repertoire, the TCR libraries were built with molecular barcoding that relied on unique molecular identifiers. Through fastp at Q25 and MiXCR, TCRdb rebuilt clones from the public reads, retaining in-frame beta chains. Every entry covers one CDR3 protein and lists the most common genes and DNA from its rows. The sample table records roughly 500,000 distinct CDR3 sequences; around 16% of these occur just once. More than 2.5% of the sample is in the top ten clones. The junction carries 19 bases between V and J, which are trimmed by 2 bases and 6 bases respectively. CDR1 and CDR2 were assigned from the germline V gene as SGHVS and FNYEAQ. Including the terminal cysteine and phenylalanine, the CDR3 comprises 17 residues. CDR3 DNA only is kept here, 51 bases in frame from base 1.

The sequence joins TRBV7-6 to TRBJ2-2; no D gene is confidently identified. This specimen was PBMCs from the stem cell graft donor, taken from the stem cell graft. The receptor was isolated from a human donor who donated a stem cell graft to a child with acute lymphoblastic leukemia. The CDR3 protein: CASSLFAAAPSSGELFF. The nucleotide sequence reads TGTGCCAGCAGCTTATTCGCGGCCGCACCCTCTTCCGGGGAGCTGTTTTTT.